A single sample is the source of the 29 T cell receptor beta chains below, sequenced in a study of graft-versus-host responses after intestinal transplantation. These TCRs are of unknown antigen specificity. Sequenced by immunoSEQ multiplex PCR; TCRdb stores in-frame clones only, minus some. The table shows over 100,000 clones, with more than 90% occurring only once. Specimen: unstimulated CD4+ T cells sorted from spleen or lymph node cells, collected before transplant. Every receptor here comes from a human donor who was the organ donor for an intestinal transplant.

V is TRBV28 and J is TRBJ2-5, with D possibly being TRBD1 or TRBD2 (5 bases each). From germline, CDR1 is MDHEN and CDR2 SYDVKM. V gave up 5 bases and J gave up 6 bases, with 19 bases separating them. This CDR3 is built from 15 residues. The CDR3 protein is CASSLTGTPGQTQYF. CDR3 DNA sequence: TGTGCCAGCAGTCTTACGGGGACCCCTGGGCAGACCCAGTACTTC.

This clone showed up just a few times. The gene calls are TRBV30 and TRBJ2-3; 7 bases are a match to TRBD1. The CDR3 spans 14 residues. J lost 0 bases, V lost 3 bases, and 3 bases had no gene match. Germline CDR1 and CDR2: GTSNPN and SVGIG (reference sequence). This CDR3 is CAWRETGSTDTQYF. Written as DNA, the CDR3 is TGTGCCTGGAGGGAGACAGGGAGCACAGATACGCAGTATTTT. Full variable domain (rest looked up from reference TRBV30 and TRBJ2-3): SQTIHQWPATLVQPVGSPLSLECTVEGTSNPNLYWYRQAAGRGLQLLFYSVGIGQISSEVPQNLSASRPQDRQFILSSKKLLLSDSGFYLCAWRETGSTDTQYFGPGTRLTVL.

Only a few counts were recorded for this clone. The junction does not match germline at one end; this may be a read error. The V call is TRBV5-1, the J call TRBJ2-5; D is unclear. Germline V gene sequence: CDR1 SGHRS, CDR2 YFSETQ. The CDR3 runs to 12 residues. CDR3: CASSFAQGTQYF. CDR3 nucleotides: TGCGCCAGCAGCTTCGCCCAAGGGACCCAGTACTTC.

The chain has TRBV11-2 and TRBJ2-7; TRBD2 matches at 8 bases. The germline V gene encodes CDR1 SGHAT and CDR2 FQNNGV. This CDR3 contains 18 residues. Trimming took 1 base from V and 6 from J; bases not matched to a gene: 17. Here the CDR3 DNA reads TGTGCCAGCAGCTTAGTAGCCCGCGGGGCGGGAGGAGGCGGCGAGCAGTACTTC. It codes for CASSLVARGAGGGGEQYF.

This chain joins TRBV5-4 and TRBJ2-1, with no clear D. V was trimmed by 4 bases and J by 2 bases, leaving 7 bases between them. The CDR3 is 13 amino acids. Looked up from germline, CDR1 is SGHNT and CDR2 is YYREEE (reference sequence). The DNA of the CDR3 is TGTGCCAGCAGCCCCGGCACCTACAATGAGCAGTTCTTC. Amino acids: CASSPGTYNEQFF.

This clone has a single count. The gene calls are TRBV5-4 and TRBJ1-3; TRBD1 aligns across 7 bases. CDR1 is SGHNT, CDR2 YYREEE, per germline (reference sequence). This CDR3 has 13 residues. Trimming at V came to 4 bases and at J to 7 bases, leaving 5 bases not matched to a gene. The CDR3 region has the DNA TGTGCCAGCAGCACGACAGGGTCGAACACCATATATTTT. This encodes CASSTTGSNTIYF.

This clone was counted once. The CDR3 is CASSPLGQPYNEQFF. The CDR3 DNA is TGTGCCAGCTCACCACTGGGACAGCCCTACAATGAGCAGTTCTTC. This chain connects TRBV18 to TRBJ2-1, with 7 bases fitting TRBD1. V dropped 1 base and J dropped 2; count of bases not matched to a gene: 2. This CDR3 is 15 amino acids long. Germline CDR1 and CDR2: KGHSH and LQKENI.

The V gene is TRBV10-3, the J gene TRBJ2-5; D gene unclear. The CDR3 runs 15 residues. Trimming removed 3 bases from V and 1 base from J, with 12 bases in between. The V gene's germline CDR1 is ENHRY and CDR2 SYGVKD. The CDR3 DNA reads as TGTGCCATCAGTGACTTCCTCGATACCCAAGAGACCCAGTACTTC. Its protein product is CAISDFLDTQETQYF.

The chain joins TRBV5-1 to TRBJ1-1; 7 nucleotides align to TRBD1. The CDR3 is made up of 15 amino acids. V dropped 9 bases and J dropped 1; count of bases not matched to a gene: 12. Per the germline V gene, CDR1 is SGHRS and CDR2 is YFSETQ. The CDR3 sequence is CATKLGRQGNTEAFF. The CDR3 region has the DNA TGCGCCACCAAACTCGGGAGACAGGGGAACACTGAAGCTTTCTTT.

CDR3 nucleotides: TGTGCCAGCAGCTTCTTACCAGCGGGAGGATTAGACGAGCAGTACTTC. Encoded protein: CASSFLPAGGLDEQYF. The chain uses TRBV7-9 and TRBJ2-7; TRBD2 aligns across 9 bases. Germline-derived CDR1 and CDR2 are SEHNR and FQNEAQ (reference sequence). The CDR3 contains 16 residues. After removal of 3 bases from V and 5 bases from J, the junction contained 11 bases not matched to a gene.

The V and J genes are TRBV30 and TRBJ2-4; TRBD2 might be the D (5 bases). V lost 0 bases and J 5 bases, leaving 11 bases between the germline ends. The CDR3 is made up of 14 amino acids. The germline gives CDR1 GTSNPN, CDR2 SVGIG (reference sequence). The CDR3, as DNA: TGTGCCTGGAGTGTACGGCGGGCACAAAACATTCAGTACTTC. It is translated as CAWSVRRAQNIQYF.

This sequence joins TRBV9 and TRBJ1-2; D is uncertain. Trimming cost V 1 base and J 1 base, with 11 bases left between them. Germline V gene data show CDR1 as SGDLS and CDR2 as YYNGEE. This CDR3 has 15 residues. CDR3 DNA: TGTGCCAGCAGCGTAACTTCAGTCATTAACTATGGCTACACCTTC. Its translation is CASSVTSVINYGYTF.

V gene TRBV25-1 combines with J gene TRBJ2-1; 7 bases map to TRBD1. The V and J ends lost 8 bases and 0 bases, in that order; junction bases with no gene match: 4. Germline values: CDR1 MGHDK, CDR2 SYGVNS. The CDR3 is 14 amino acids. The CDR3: CASSQGDSYNEQFF. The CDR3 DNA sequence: TGTGCCAGCTCGCAGGGGGACTCCTACAATGAGCAGTTCTTC.

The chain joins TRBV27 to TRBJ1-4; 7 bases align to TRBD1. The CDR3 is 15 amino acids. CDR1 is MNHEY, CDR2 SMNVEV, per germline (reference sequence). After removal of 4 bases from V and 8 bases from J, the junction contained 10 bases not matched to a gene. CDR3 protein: CASSSLGTVQEKLFF. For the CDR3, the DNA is TGTGCCAGCAGTTCACTAGGGACAGTACAAGAAAAACTGTTTTTT. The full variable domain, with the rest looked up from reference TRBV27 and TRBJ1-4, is EAQVTQNPRYLITVTGKKLTVTCSQNMNHEYMSWYRQDPGLGLRQIYYSMNVEVTDKGDVPEGYKVSRKEKRNFPLILESPSPNQTSLYFCASSSLGTVQEKLFFGSGTQLSVL.

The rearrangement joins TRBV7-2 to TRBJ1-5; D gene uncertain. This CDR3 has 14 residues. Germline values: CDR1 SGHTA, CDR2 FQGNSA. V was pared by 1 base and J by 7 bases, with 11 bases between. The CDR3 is CASSLGWALQPQHF. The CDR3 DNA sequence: TGTGCCAGCAGCTTAGGTTGGGCGCTGCAGCCCCAGCATTTT.

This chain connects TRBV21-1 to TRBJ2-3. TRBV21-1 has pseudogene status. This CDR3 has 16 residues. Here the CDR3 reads CASSKVGLPGTDTQYF. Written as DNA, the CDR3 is TGTGCCAGCAGCAAAGTAGGACTTCCAGGGACAGATACGCAGTATTTT.

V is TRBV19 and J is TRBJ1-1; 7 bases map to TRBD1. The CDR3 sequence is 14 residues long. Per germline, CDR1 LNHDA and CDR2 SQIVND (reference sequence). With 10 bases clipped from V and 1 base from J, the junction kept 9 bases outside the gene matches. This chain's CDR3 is CATQGVLGNTEAFF. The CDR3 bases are TGTGCCACGCAGGGGGTCCTGGGGAACACTGAAGCTTTCTTT.

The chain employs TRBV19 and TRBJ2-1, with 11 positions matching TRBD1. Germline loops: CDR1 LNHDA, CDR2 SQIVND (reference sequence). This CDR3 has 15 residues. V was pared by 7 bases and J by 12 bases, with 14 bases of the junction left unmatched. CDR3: CASTPGTGGGTGQFF. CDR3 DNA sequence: TGTGCCAGTACCCCGGGGACAGGGGGGGGGACTGGGCAGTTCTTC.

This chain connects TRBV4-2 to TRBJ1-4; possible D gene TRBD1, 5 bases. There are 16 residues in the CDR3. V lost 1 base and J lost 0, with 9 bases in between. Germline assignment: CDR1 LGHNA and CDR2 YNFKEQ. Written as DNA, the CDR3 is TGTGCCAGCAGCCAAGGAACGGGGGCAACTAATGAAAAACTGTTTTTT. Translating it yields CASSQGTGATNEKLFF.

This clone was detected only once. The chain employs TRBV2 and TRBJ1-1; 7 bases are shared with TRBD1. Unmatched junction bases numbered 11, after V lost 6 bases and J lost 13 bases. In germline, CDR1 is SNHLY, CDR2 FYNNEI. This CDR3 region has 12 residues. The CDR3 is CASSRGTELDFF. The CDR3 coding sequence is TGTGCCAGCAGCAGAGGGACAGAGCTTGATTTCTTT. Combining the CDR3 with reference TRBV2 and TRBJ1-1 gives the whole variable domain EPEVTQTPSHQVTQMGQEVILRCVPISNHLYFYWYRQILGQKVEFLVSFYNNEISEKSEIFDDQFSVERPDGSNFTLKIRSTKLEDSAMYFCASSRGTELDFFGQGTRLTVV.

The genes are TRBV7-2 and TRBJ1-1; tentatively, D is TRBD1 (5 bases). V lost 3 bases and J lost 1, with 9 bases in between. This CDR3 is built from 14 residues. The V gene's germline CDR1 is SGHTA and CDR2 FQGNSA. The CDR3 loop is CASSFGDRNTEAFF. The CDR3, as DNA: TGTGCCAGCAGCTTTGGTGACAGGAACACTGAAGCTTTCTTT.

The CDR3 DNA reads as TGTGCCAGCAGTGAGTACAGGGCCGAGCAGTACTTC. It yields the protein CASSEYRAEQYF. The V call is TRBV2, the J call TRBJ2-7; the D gene is possibly TRBD1 (6 bases). This CDR3 contains 12 residues. CDR1 is SNHLY, CDR2 FYNNEI, per germline. The ends were cut back, 3 bases at V and 6 bases at J, with 9 bases in the middle.

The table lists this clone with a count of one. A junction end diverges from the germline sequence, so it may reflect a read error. CDR3 sequence: CAISEGEGRDGHTF. CDR3 sequence (DNA): TGTGCCATCAGTGAGGGGGAGGGCAGGGATGGCCACACCTTC. The chain uses TRBV10-3 and TRBJ1-2, with TRBD1 as a possible D gene (5 bases). This CDR3 contains 14 residues. Germline assignment: CDR1 ENHRY and CDR2 SYGVKD.

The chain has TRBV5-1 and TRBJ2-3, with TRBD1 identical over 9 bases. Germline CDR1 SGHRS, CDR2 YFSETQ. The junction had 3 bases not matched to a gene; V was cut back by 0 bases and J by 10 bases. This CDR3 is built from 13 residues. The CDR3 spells CASSLGDRESQYF. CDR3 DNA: TGCGCCAGCAGCTTGGGGGACAGGGAGTCGCAGTATTTT.

The CDR3 sequence is CASSQDFPGEQYF. In DNA, the CDR3 is TGTGCCAGCAGCCAAGATTTCCCGGGGGAGCAGTACTTC. V gene TRBV4-2 combines with J gene TRBJ2-7; D is possibly TRBD2 (5 bases). This CDR3 contains 13 residues. Trimming shortened V by 0 bases and J by 7 bases, and 10 bases separated the two germline ends. In germline, CDR1 is LGHNA, CDR2 YNFKEQ.

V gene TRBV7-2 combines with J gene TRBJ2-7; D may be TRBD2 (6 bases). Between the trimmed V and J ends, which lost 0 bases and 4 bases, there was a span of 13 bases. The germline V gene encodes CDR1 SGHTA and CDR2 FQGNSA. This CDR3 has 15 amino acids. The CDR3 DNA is TGTGCCAGCAGCTTAGCAGGGTCTGCGGGGTACGAGCAGTACTTC. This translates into CASSLAGSAGYEQYF.

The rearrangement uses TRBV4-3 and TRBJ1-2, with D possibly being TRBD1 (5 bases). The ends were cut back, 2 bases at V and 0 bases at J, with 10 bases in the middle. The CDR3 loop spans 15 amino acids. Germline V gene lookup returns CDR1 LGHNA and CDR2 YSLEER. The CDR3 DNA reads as TGCGCCAGCAGCCAACAGGGAGACCCTAACTATGGCTACACCTTC. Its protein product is CASSQQGDPNYGYTF.

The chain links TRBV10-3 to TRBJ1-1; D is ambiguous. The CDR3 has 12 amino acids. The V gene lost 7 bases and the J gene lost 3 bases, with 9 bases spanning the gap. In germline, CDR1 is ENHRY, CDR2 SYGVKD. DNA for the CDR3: TGTGCCATCAAACGGGAGGACACTGAAGCTTTCTTT. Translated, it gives CAIKREDTEAFF.

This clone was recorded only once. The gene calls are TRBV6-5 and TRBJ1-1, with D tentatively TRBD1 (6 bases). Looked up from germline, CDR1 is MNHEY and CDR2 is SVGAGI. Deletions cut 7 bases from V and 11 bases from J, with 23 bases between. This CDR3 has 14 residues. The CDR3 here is CASTKNRVLAIAFF. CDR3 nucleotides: TGTGCCAGCACCAAAAACAGGGTTTTGGCGATTGCTTTCTTT.